This is a list of T cell receptor beta chains from one sample in a study of cytomegalovirus exposure and HLA in healthy donors. TCRdb's table, derived via immunoSEQ multiplex PCR, lists solely in-frame clones and lacks some. Of under 200,000 clones in the sample, about three quarters were seen once. Sequenced: PBMCs. The receptors here all came from a woman aged 40-49 years in good health and CMV-seropositive. Each CDR3 is given with its conserved first and last residue. Each record gives: clone size, D gene, J gene, V gene, CDR3 protein, CDR3 DNA. A D gene is named only where the DNA matches it firmly. Not all rows give a size; the values are once, few, many and, for expanded clones, a class.

abundance: .; d_gene: .; j_gene: TRBJ2-7; v_gene: TRBV5-4; CDR3aa: CASSLDIYEQYF; CDR3nt: TGTGCCAGCAGCTTGGACATTTACGAGCAGTACTTC
abundance: .; d_gene: .; j_gene: TRBJ1-1; v_gene: TRBV19; CDR3aa: CASMNSRNTEAFF; CDR3nt: TGTGCCAGTATGAACAGCCGGAACACTGAAGCTTTCTTT
abundance: .; d_gene: TRBD1; j_gene: TRBJ2-7; v_gene: TRBV5-4; CDR3aa: CASSYDRAYEQYF; CDR3nt: TGTGCCAGCAGTTACGACAGGGCCTACGAGCAGTACTTC
abundance: .; d_gene: TRBD1; j_gene: TRBJ2-3; v_gene: TRBV9; CDR3aa: CASSPYDRVTDTQYF; CDR3nt: TGTGCCAGCAGCCCCTACGACAGGGTCACAGATACGCAGTATTTT
abundance: .; d_gene: .; j_gene: TRBJ2-5; v_gene: TRBV4-3; CDR3aa: CASSREGGGGQETQYF; CDR3nt: TGCGCCAGCAGCCGGGAGGGAGGGGGGGGGCAAGAGACCCAGTACTTC
abundance: once; d_gene: TRBD2; j_gene: TRBJ2-2; v_gene: TRBV7-9; CDR3aa: CASRTSGGGYTGELFF; CDR3nt: TGTGCCAGCCGGACTAGCGGGGGGGGGTACACCGGGGAGCTGTTTTTT
abundance: .; d_gene: .; j_gene: TRBJ2-5; v_gene: TRBV7-9; CDR3aa: CASSSDNQETQYF; CDR3nt: TGTGCCAGCAGTTCCGACAACCAAGAGACCCAGTACTTC
abundance: .; d_gene: TRBD2; j_gene: TRBJ2-1; v_gene: TRBV12-5; CDR3aa: CASGLVAGGDEQFF; CDR3nt: TGTGCTAGTGGTTTGGTAGCGGGAGGGGATGAGCAGTTCTTC
abundance: .; d_gene: .; j_gene: TRBJ2-3; v_gene: TRBV5-1; CDR3aa: CASSLGLVTDTQYF; CDR3nt: TGCGCCAGCAGCTTGGGACTCGTCACAGATACGCAGTATTTT
abundance: .; d_gene: TRBD1; j_gene: TRBJ2-1; v_gene: TRBV18; CDR3aa: CASSSRTGLGDEQFF; CDR3nt: TGTGCCAGCTCATCGCGGACAGGGTTGGGCGATGAGCAGTTCTTC
abundance: .; d_gene: TRBD2; j_gene: TRBJ2-5; v_gene: TRBV5-4; CDR3aa: CASSLGLAGGVETQYF; CDR3nt: TGTGCCAGCAGCTTGGGATTAGCGGGAGGTGTAGAGACCCAGTACTTC
abundance: .; d_gene: TRBD2; j_gene: TRBJ2-1; v_gene: TRBV7-2; CDR3aa: CASSQPGLAHIRGNEQFF; CDR3nt: TGTGCCAGCAGTCAACCGGGACTAGCGCACATAAGGGGCAATGAGCAGTTCTTC
abundance: .; d_gene: TRBD1; j_gene: TRBJ2-1; v_gene: TRBV7-2; CDR3aa: CASSLGGVYNEQFF; CDR3nt: TGTGCCAGCAGCCTAGGGGGCGTCTACAATGAGCAGTTCTTC
abundance: few; d_gene: .; j_gene: TRBJ1-1; v_gene: TRBV15; CDR3aa: CATSRGAEGNTEAFF; CDR3nt: TGTGCCACCAGCAGAGGGGCAGAGGGGAACACTGAAGCTTTCTTT
abundance: .; d_gene: .; j_gene: TRBJ2-3; v_gene: TRBV11-2; CDR3aa: CASKRGTDTQYF; CDR3nt: TGTGCCAGCAAACGGGGCACAGATACGCAGTATTTT
abundance: .; d_gene: TRBD1; j_gene: TRBJ1-6; v_gene: TRBV6-5; CDR3aa: CASSSGQGDSPLHF; CDR3nt: TGTGCCAGCAGTTCGGGACAGGGAGATTCACCCCTCCACTTT
abundance: .; d_gene: .; j_gene: TRBJ2-7; v_gene: TRBV15; CDR3aa: CATSRGGGTVYEQYF; CDR3nt: TGTGCCACCAGCAGAGGAGGAGGGACCGTTTACGAGCAGTACTTC
abundance: .; d_gene: .; j_gene: TRBJ1-5; v_gene: TRBV27; CDR3aa: CASSLSSRQPQHF; CDR3nt: TGTGCCAGCAGTTTATCATCACGGCAGCCCCAGCATTTT
abundance: .; d_gene: TRBD2; j_gene: TRBJ2-7; v_gene: TRBV11-2; CDR3aa: CASSLDGSGRDEQYF; CDR3nt: TGTGCCAGCAGCTTAGACGGGAGCGGGAGGGATGAGCAGTACTTC
abundance: few; d_gene: TRBD1; j_gene: TRBJ2-6; v_gene: TRBV27; CDR3aa: CASSKGQGEDISGANVLTF; CDR3nt: TGTGCCAGCAGTAAGGGACAGGGGGAAGATATTTCTGGGGCCAACGTCCTGACTTTC
abundance: .; d_gene: TRBD2; j_gene: TRBJ2-2; v_gene: TRBV4-3; CDR3aa: CASSQGLAGFDGELFF; CDR3nt: TGCGCCAGCAGCCAGGGACTAGCGGGGTTCGACGGGGAGCTGTTTTTT
abundance: .; d_gene: TRBD1; j_gene: TRBJ1-2; v_gene: TRBV30; CDR3aa: CAWSPDRGNYTF; CDR3nt: TGTGCCTGGAGTCCAGACAGGGGCAACTACACCTTC
abundance: .; d_gene: .; j_gene: TRBJ2-5; v_gene: TRBV5-6; CDR3aa: CASSKYRTANQETQYF; CDR3nt: TGTGCCAGCAGCAAATACCGGACAGCAAACCAAGAGACCCAGTACTTC
abundance: once; d_gene: TRBD1; j_gene: TRBJ1-5; v_gene: TRBV5-8; CDR3aa: CASSVLQGANQPQHF; CDR3nt: TGTGCCAGCAGCGTGTTGCAGGGGGCAAATCAGCCCCAGCATTTT
abundance: .; d_gene: .; j_gene: TRBJ2-1; v_gene: TRBV5-4; CDR3aa: CASSLDGGLNEQFF; CDR3nt: TGTGCCAGCAGCTTGGACGGGGGGCTCAATGAGCAGTTCTTC
abundance: once; d_gene: TRBD1; j_gene: TRBJ2-3; v_gene: TRBV6-5; CDR3aa: CASSYGTVEVDTQYF; CDR3nt: TGTGCCAGCAGTTACGGGACAGTAGAGGTAGATACGCAGTATTTT
abundance: .; d_gene: TRBD1; j_gene: TRBJ1-2; v_gene: TRBV7-9; CDR3aa: CASSLGGQFYGYTF; CDR3nt: TGTGCCAGCAGCTTAGGGGGACAGTTCTATGGCTACACCTTC
abundance: once; d_gene: TRBD2; j_gene: TRBJ2-7; v_gene: TRBV7-2; CDR3aa: CASSSGGGGAYEQYF; CDR3nt: TGTGCCAGCAGCAGCGGGGGCGGGGGGGCCTACGAGCAGTACTTC
abundance: few; d_gene: .; j_gene: TRBJ2-1; v_gene: TRBV2; CDR3aa: CASSVRLPSSYNEQFF; CDR3nt: TGTGCCAGCAGTGTCAGACTGCCGAGCTCCTACAATGAGCAGTTCTTC